The sequence of this TCR beta chain was determined in a study of shared clonotypes between healthy human individuals. Whole-study results and caveats: Researchers sampled only blood; tissue repertoires likely differ. Among donors, sharing of clonotypes was expected to be affected by sequencing depth.

This was a deep-level run. With ten immunoSEQ deep assay plates, unsorted PBMC DNA underwent sequencing. The data were produced by immunoSEQ multiplex PCR, yet TCRdb's version contains in-frame clones alone and is incomplete. There are about 490,000 clones in the sample; 70% to 85% occur only once, and less than 15% lies in the top ten. This clone was counted a few times. Its antigen is currently unknown. Trimming pared 1 base from V and 4 bases from J, leaving 22 bases between. Germline V gene sequence: CDR1 MGHRA, CDR2 YSYEKL. The CDR3 extends over 18 amino acids. This receptor was identified in a woman aged 40 to 50 in good health. Some clones in this sample may be carry-over from other donors' samples. Sequenced: PBMCs. V and J are TRBV4-1 and TRBJ2-5; the D is unclear. This CDR3 reads CASSQGVLITARRETQYF. The CDR3 DNA reads TGCGCCAGCAGCCAAGGGGTTTTAATAACAGCTCGAAGAGAGACCCAGTACTTC.